This T cell receptor (beta chain) was found in a study of cytomegalovirus exposure and HLA in healthy donors. Findings of the study overall: With DRB1 most and HLA-C fewest, TCR association rates differed between HLA loci in a later analysis. What TCR beta sequences reportedly achieved was accurate prediction of HLA-A and HLA-B alleles in most subjects.

With regard to this clone: Its antigen is not identified.

PCR was performed using 60 Vbeta and 13 Jbeta primers. Some clones are missing from TCRdb's copy, which holds only in-frame ones; the method was immunoSEQ multiplex PCR. The sample lists about 180,000 clones; roughly 87% were seen once. The CDR3 loop spans 11 amino acids. Germline V gives CDR1 DFQATT, CDR2 SNEGSKA (reference sequence). V and J are TRBV20-1 and TRBJ1-2; perhaps TRBD1 as D (6 bases). The sample taken for sequencing was PBMCs. This sequence originates from a man aged 35-49 years in good health and CMV-seronegative. The CDR3 here is CLTGNPYGYTF. The CDR3 DNA sequence: TGCCTCACAGGGAACCCTTATGGCTACACCTTC.